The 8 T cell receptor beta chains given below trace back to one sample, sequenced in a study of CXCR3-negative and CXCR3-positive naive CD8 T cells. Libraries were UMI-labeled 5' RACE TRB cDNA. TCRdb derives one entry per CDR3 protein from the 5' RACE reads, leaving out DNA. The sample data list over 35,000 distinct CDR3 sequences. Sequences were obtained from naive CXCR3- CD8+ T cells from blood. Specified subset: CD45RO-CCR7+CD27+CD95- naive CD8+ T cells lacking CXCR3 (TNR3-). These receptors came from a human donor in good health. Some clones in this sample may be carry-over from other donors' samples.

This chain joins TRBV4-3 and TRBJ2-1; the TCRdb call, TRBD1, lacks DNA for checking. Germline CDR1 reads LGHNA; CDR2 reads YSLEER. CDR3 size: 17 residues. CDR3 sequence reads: CASSQDPDGTAYNEQFF.

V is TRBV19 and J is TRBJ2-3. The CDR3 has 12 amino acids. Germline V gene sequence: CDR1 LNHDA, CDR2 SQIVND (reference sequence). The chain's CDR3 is CASRAYTDTQYF.

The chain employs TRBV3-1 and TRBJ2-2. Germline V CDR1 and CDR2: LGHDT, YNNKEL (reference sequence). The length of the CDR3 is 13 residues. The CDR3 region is CASRLATTGELFF.

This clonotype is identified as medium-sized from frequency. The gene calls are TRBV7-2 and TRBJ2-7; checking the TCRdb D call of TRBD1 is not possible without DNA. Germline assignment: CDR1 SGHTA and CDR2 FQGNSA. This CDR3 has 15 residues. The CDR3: CASSVGTEPSYEQYF.

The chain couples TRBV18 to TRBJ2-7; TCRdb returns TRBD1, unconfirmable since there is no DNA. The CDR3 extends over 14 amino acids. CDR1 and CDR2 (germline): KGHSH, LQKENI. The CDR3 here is CASSPGGASYEQYF. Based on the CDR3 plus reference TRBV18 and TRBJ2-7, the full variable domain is NAGVMQNPRHLVRRRGQEARLRCSPMKGHSHVYWYRQLPEEGLKFMVYLQKENIIDESGMPKERFSAEFPKEGPSILRIQQVVRGDSAAYFCASSPGGASYEQYFGPGTRLTVT.

The CDR3 sequence: CASSFAGQELYEQYF. The chain recombines TRBV19 with TRBJ2-7. This CDR3 is 15 amino acids long. Germline CDR1 is LNHDA and CDR2 is SQIVND (reference sequence).

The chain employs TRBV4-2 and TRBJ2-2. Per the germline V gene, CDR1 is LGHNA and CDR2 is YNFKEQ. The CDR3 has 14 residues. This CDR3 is CASSQEAVAGELFF.

The chain's CDR3 is CATSPDLWDTQYF. This chain joins TRBV28 and TRBJ2-3; the TCRdb call, TRBD1, lacks DNA for checking. The CDR3 sequence is 13 residues long. Germline values: CDR1 MDHEN, CDR2 SYDVKM.